Listed here are 14 T cell receptor beta chains from one sample, sequenced in a study of shared clonotypes between healthy human individuals. Profiling relied on immunoSEQ multiplex PCR, and the TCRdb table lists in-frame clones only, not all of them. The top ten hold roughly 0.29% of the sample, which has 600,000 or so clones, 98% seen once. As defined, naive CD8 cells were CD45RO-negative and positively selected for CCR7, with terminally differentiated effector memory CD45RA+ cells excluded. Sequencing was carried out using naive CD8+ T cells sorted from blood. Receptors originate from a man aged 25-45 years in good health.

This clone has only one observation. Additional DNA sequences in this sample encode the identical CDR3. The chain uses TRBV29-1 and TRBJ1-2, with D unresolved. Trimming shortened V by 1 base and J by 4 bases, and 7 bases separated the two germline ends. Germline lookup yields CDR1 SQVTM and CDR2 ANQGSEA. The CDR3 sequence is 12 residues long. DNA of the CDR3: TGCAGCGTTGAAGGGCGCGGCTATGGCTACACCTTC. Protein sequence: CSVEGRGYGYTF.

This chain joins TRBV5-1 and TRBJ2-7, with D perhaps being TRBD1 or TRBD2 (5 bases each). Trimming left V 1 base short and J 7 bases short, with 15 bases between. The CDR3 covers 14 residues. Per germline, CDR1 SGHRS and CDR2 YFSETQ. The CDR3 region is CASSLQVGEREQYF. The CDR3 nucleotides read TGCGCCAGCAGCTTGCAGGTAGGGGAGCGGGAGCAGTACTTC.

The gene calls are TRBV5-4 and TRBJ2-4, with unresolved D. Trimming cost V 5 bases and J 9 bases, with 15 bases left between them. The CDR3 is 13 amino acids. The germline gives CDR1 SGHNT, CDR2 YYREEE (reference sequence). CDR3 in DNA: TGTGCCAGCAGACGTTTTGGACGAGCCATTCAGTACTTC. Its protein is CASRRFGRAIQYF.

This rearrangement joins TRBV7-8 to TRBJ2-5, with 14 positions matching TRBD2. The CDR3 consists of 16 residues. V dropped 2 bases and J dropped 2; count of bases not matched to a gene: 1. The germline CDR1 and CDR2 sequences are SGHVS and FQNEAQ. The CDR3 DNA reads TGTGCCAGCAGCTTAAGACTAGCGGGAGGGCAAGAGACCCAGTACTTC. Its protein is CASSLRLAGGQETQYF. Variable domain in full (rest from reference TRBV7-8 and TRBJ2-5): GAGVSQSPRYKVAKRGQDVALRCDPISGHVSLFWYQQALGQGPEFLTYFQNEAQLDKSGLPSDRFFAERPEGSVSTLKIQRTQQEDSAVYLCASSLRLAGGQETQYFGPGTRLLVL.

The chain has TRBV7-9 and TRBJ2-2, with a tentative D call TRBD1 (5 bases). V was shortened by 5 bases and J by 1 base, with 8 bases between the two germline ends. Germline-derived CDR1 and CDR2 are SEHNR and FQNEAQ (reference sequence). The CDR3 has 14 amino acids. CDR3 in DNA: TGTGCCAGCAGCCCGGACAAGAACACCGGGGAGCTGTTTTTT. This codes for CASSPDKNTGELFF.

The rearrangement joins TRBV29-1 to TRBJ1-5, with no clear D. The CDR3 is 14 amino acids. Trimming left V 0 bases short and J 4 bases short, with 10 bases between. Germline CDR1 reads SQVTM; CDR2 reads ANQGSEA. CDR3: CSVEDGVGNQPQHF. CDR3 sequence (DNA): TGCAGCGTTGAAGATGGTGTGGGGAATCAGCCCCAGCATTTT.

Details on this clone: The junction does not match germline at one end; this may be a read error. Here the CDR3 DNA reads TGTGCCAGCAGTCACTCCAGCACAGATACGCAGTATTTT. Translation: CASSHSSTDTQYF. The chain uses TRBV6-5 and TRBJ2-3; D is unclear. CDR3 length equals 13 residues. Germline loops: CDR1 MNHEY, CDR2 SVGAGI.

The gene calls are TRBV19 and TRBJ2-7, with D unresolved. This CDR3 comprises 13 residues. Trimming cost V 3 bases and J 3 bases, with 9 bases left between them. The germline gives CDR1 LNHDA, CDR2 SQIVND (reference sequence). CDR3 bases: TGTGCCAGTAGTATCGACTTTGACTACGAGCAGTACTTC. It specifies CASSIDFDYEQYF.

On this clone: Other DNA sequences within the sample encode an identical CDR3. This chain uses TRBV7-9 with TRBJ1-5; D is undetermined. This CDR3 has 14 amino acids. Germline V gene lookup returns CDR1 SEHNR and CDR2 FQNEAQ (reference sequence). Trimming took 2 bases from V and 0 from J, leaving 5 bases between them. This CDR3 is CASSLTNSNQPQHF. Here the CDR3 DNA reads TGTGCCAGCAGCTTAACCAATAGCAATCAGCCCCAGCATTTT. The whole variable domain, remainder taken from reference TRBV7-9 and TRBJ1-5, is DTGVSQNPRHKITKRGQNVTFRCDPISEHNRLYWYRQTLGQGPEFLTYFQNEAQLEKSRLLSDRFSAERPKGSFSTLEIQRTEQGDSAMYLCASSLTNSNQPQHFGDGTRLSIL.

V is TRBV27 and J is TRBJ1-2; D uncertain. V lost 1 base, J lost 7 bases, and 10 bases lay in between. Germline V gene sequence: CDR1 MNHEY, CDR2 SMNVEV (reference sequence). This CDR3 has 13 residues. Here the CDR3 reads CASSLYGDLGYTF. In DNA, the CDR3 is TGTGCCAGCAGTTTATATGGGGATCTTGGCTACACCTTC.

This clone was counted a single time. The V call is TRBV9, the J call TRBJ2-7; D is ambiguous. Trimming took 0 bases from V and 3 from J, leaving 7 bases between them. The CDR3 consists of 13 residues. Germline-derived CDR1 and CDR2 are SGDLS and YYNGEE. CDR3: CASSVDGDYEQYF. DNA for the CDR3: TGTGCCAGCAGCGTAGACGGAGACTACGAGCAGTACTTC.

The rearrangement joins TRBV4-3 to TRBJ2-3, with 11 bases that match TRBD2. The CDR3 spans 16 residues. V lost 4 bases to trimming and J lost 7 bases; unmatched junction nucleotides: 10. Germline CDR1 is LGHNA and CDR2 is YSLEER. The CDR3 DNA sequence: TGCGCCAGCAGCCCGGTACTAGCGGGAGTTTTATATACGCAGTATTTT. Amino acid sequence: CASSPVLAGVLYTQYF.

As concerns this clone: Other DNA sequences in this specimen translate into the identical CDR3. The rearrangement joins TRBV28 to TRBJ2-7; D remains unclear. CDR1 is MDHEN and CDR2 is SYDVKM in the germline V gene. The CDR3 totals 12 residues. Trimming left V 5 bases short and J 1 base short, with 6 bases between. In DNA form, the CDR3 reads TGTGCCAGCAGTCCTCCTTCCTACGAGCAGTACTTC. Its protein is CASSPPSYEQYF.

The V and J genes are TRBV9 and TRBJ2-3; D possibly corresponds to TRBD2 (6 bases). Trimming took 0 bases from V and 4 from J, leaving 6 bases between them. The germline V gene encodes CDR1 SGDLS and CDR2 YYNGEE. This CDR3 contains 13 residues. CDR3 coding DNA: TGTGCCAGCAGCGTAGGGGAGGCAGATACGCAGTATTTT. This sequence encodes CASSVGEADTQYF.